The clone carrying this T cell receptor (beta chain) occurred many times. Amplified material comprised TCR beta CDR3 regions derived from RNA transcripts. HTBI primers primed a first-round RT-PCR, and a second-round multiplex PCR followed. TCRdb independently ran MiXCR on the multiplex PCR reads; one entry per CDR3 protein. Of hundreds of thousands of distinct CDR3 sequences listed, under 25% were seen once; the top ten hold under 3.5%. This specimen comes from a study of Graves' ophthalmopathy and Graves' hyperthyroidism. PBMCs were density-gradient isolated from roughly 10 ml fresh blood. The CDR3 is made up of 16 amino acids. Germline V gene lookup returns CDR1 MNHEY and CDR2 SMNVEV (reference sequence). Trimming shortened V by 6 bases and J by 2 bases, and 17 bases separated the two germline ends.

The TCR comes from a woman aged 18-29 years with stable Graves' hyperthyroidism. The sample comprised peripheral blood. The rearrangement links TRBV27 to TRBJ1-5; tentative D call: TRBD1 (6 bases). The CDR3 reads CASRVARGFRNQPQHF. The CDR3 DNA reads as TGTGCCAGCAGAGTAGCCAGGGGTTTTCGCAATCAGCCCCAGCATTTT.